The entry that follows covers one T cell receptor beta chain sequence. The target antigen is unknown. TCRbeta library construction was performed incorporating unique molecular identifiers. Each CDR3 protein gets one entry after TCRdb re-called the PCR reads with MiXCR. The sample lists around 300,000 distinct CDR3 sequences, nearly 8% occurring once. The data belong to a study of T-cell reconstitution after alpha-beta-depleted transplantation in children. Study-wide points: Where alpha-beta T cells came from about two months after transplant was reportedly several hundred expanded graft clones. A year post-transplant, T-cell counts and diversity derived mostly from newly produced T cells.

This CDR3 is built from 18 residues. Germline CDR1 MDHEN, CDR2 SYDVKM. The V and J ends lost 5 bases and 5 bases, in that order; junction bases with no gene match: 18. This sequence originates from a female patient aged 2-10 years who had a stem cell transplant for Fanconi anemia, so the T cells may come from the graft donor. Sequencing was performed on peripheral blood, taken 360 days after TCRalphabeta/CD19-depleted stem cell transplant. The rearrangement joins TRBV28 to TRBJ2-3; 8 positions match TRBD1. DNA of the CDR3: TGTGCCAGCAGTAACCCGGCTTGGGGCAGGGGGCAGGGAGATACGCAGTATTTT. Protein sequence: CASSNPAWGRGQGDTQYF.